The 11 T cell receptor beta chains below come from one sample, sequenced in a study of cytomegalovirus exposure and HLA in healthy donors. Amplification used 60 Vbeta primers and 13 Jbeta primers. Repertoires were generated with immunoSEQ multiplex PCR, while TCRdb's copy carries only in-frame clones and drops some. The data contain some 180,000 clones, 76% of them seen just once; the ten biggest clones take up roughly 1.5%. The material sequenced was PBMCs. The receptors come from a man aged 18 to 29 in good health and CMV-seronegative.

V usage is TRBV7-9 and J usage is TRBJ1-1; maybe TRBD1 (6 bases). V lost 1 base, J lost 8 bases, and 11 bases lay in between. The germline V gene has CDR1 SEHNR and CDR2 FQNEAQ (reference sequence). The CDR3 consists of 13 residues. The CDR3 here is CASSLGSGGEAFF. Here the CDR3 DNA reads TGTGCCAGCAGCTTAGGGTCGGGGGGCGAAGCTTTCTTT.

This clone was observed a few times. V usage is TRBV9 and J usage is TRBJ2-3; D remains ambiguous. The germline V and J ends were trimmed by 2 bases and 0 bases, with 4 bases remaining between them. The CDR3 extends over 13 amino acids. Germline assignment: CDR1 SGDLS and CDR2 YYNGEE. The CDR3 loop reads CASSVTSTDTQYF. The DNA for the CDR3 is TGTGCCAGCAGCGTGACTAGCACAGATACGCAGTATTTT. The entire variable domain, with the rest obtained from reference TRBV9 and TRBJ2-3, is as follows: DSGVTQTPKHLITATGQRVTLRCSPRSGDLSVYWYQQSLDQGLQFLIQYYNGEERAKGNILERFSAQQFPDLHSELNLSSLELGDSALYFCASSVTSTDTQYFGPGTRLTVL.

This clone came up a few times. The V and J genes are TRBV29-1 and TRBJ1-2; D possibly corresponds to TRBD1 (6 bases). CDR1 SQVTM and CDR2 ANQGSEA come from the germline V gene. V was clipped by 4 bases and J by 2 bases, with 14 bases between them. The CDR3 sequence is 14 residues long. The chain's CDR3 is CSVGWGRRNYGYTF. CDR3 nucleotide sequence: TGCAGCGTTGGATGGGGGCGCAGGAACTATGGCTACACCTTC.

The chain couples TRBV28 to TRBJ1-4; D is ambiguous. Per the germline V gene, CDR1 is MDHEN and CDR2 is SYDVKM. The CDR3 runs 13 residues. The V end lost 3 bases, the J end lost 5 bases, and 7 bases lay between the germline ends. DNA for the CDR3: TGTGCCAGCAGTTTCTCAGTCAATGAAAAACTGTTTTTT. It is translated as CASSFSVNEKLFF.

The CDR3 loop reads CAISEAGSTDTQYF. The CDR3 nucleotides read TGTGCCATCAGTGAGGCAGGGAGCACAGATACGCAGTATTTT. The chain uses TRBV10-3 and TRBJ2-3, with D possibly being TRBD1 (5 bases). Germline CDR1 and CDR2: ENHRY and SYGVKD. Trimming stripped 2 bases from V and 0 bases from J, with 6 bases between. The CDR3 spans 14 residues.

This chain links TRBV7-9 with TRBJ1-1; D gene unclear. CDR3 length equals 16 residues. The V gene lost 5 bases and the J gene lost 6 bases, with 22 bases spanning the gap. CDR1 and CDR2 from the germline V gene are SEHNR and FQNEAQ (reference sequence). CDR3 nucleotide sequence: TGTGCCAGCAGCCCCCCAGGTGGCGAAAGGGAGGCTGAAGCTTTCTTT. The encoded protein is CASSPPGGEREAEAFF.

The chain has TRBV7-2 and TRBJ1-2; no reliable D call. This CDR3 region has 13 residues. V was cut by 1 base and J by 5 bases, with 8 bases left in between. The germline V gene encodes CDR1 SGHTA and CDR2 FQGNSA. CDR3 residues: CASSLGTEYGYTF. CDR3 nucleotides: TGTGCCAGCAGCTTAGGGACTGAATATGGCTACACCTTC.

The chain employs TRBV27 and TRBJ2-3; no clear D. Trimming removed 5 bases from V and 4 bases from J, with 13 bases in between. Germline V gene data show CDR1 as MNHEY and CDR2 as SMNVEV (reference sequence). The CDR3 has 14 residues. The CDR3 DNA follows: TGTGCCAGCAGTGCACCCCCTCGGTCAGATACGCAGTATTTT. This sequence encodes CASSAPPRSDTQYF.

This clone was seen a few times. V gene TRBV28 combines with J gene TRBJ2-5, with a possible D match to TRBD1 (5 bases). The V end lost 1 base, the J end lost 3 bases, and 9 bases lay between the germline ends. The CDR3 runs to 14 residues. Germline loops: CDR1 MDHEN, CDR2 SYDVKM. CDR3 in DNA: TGTGCCAGCAGTTTATCAACCAGGGAAGAGACCCAGTACTTC. It translates to CASSLSTREETQYF. The full variable domain, completed using reference TRBV28 and TRBJ2-5, is DVKVTQSSRYLVKRTGEKVFLECVQDMDHENMFWYRQDPGLGLRLIYFSYDVKMKEKGDIPEGYSVSREKKERFSLILESASTNQTSMYLCASSLSTREETQYFGPGTRLLVL.

This clone was seen a few times. This rearrangement joins TRBV7-9 to TRBJ2-3, with 8 nucleotides matching TRBD2. There are 16 residues in the CDR3. After removal of 5 bases from V and 2 bases from J, the junction contained 9 bases not matched to a gene. Germline V lookup: CDR1 SEHNR, CDR2 FQNEAQ (reference sequence). The CDR3 spells CASSDPSGSPTDTQYF. The DNA for the CDR3 is TGTGCCAGCAGCGATCCAAGCGGGAGCCCCACAGATACGCAGTATTTT.

This clone has a single count. This sequence joins TRBV7-9 and TRBJ1-4; perhaps TRBD1 as D (6 bases). The germline V and J ends were trimmed by 2 bases and 0 bases, with 16 bases remaining between them. This CDR3 is built from 18 residues. Germline CDR1 and CDR2: SEHNR and FQNEAQ (reference sequence). CDR3 sequence: CASSLRQGWVATNEKLFF. Written as DNA, the CDR3 is TGTGCCAGCAGCTTACGGCAGGGGTGGGTCGCAACTAATGAAAAACTGTTTTTT.